This T cell receptor beta chain was obtained from a study of blood T cells in healthy people across ages (dated by TCRdb to the mid-2010s). In terms of the full investigation: Template switching captured roughly one uniquely barcoded TCR beta cDNA molecule per two T cells in model experiments. To track age-related changes in TCR beta repertoire diversity, the study relied on deep sequencing normalized with unique cDNA molecular identifiers. Donors were grouped into four age groups: young (average roughly 17 years), middle-aged (about 40), aged (over 55) and long-lived (82). To avoid experimental bias, donors of different ages were randomly spread across the sequencing lanes. Using the same blood draw, the study looked at two additional independent replicas of 1 million unique cDNA reads for two donors, one aged 18 to 30 and the other aged 80 or older.

Concerning this clonotype: What this receptor recognizes is not known. Base qualities are missing; no much larger clone stands one base away.

The approximately 39 donors, aged about 6 to 100 years, were systemically healthy Caucasian individuals from Russia. Each donor gave ten milliliters of peripheral blood, collected into EDTA-treated Vacutainer tubes. Ficoll-Paque density-gradient centrifugation was used to isolate PBMCs, with at least 6.5 million per sample. Trizol reagent was used to extract total RNA from PBMCs, with at least 6 micrograms per sample. The percentages of naive CD45RAhigh/CD27high T cells were determined by flow cytometry on a PBMC aliquot from every donor. The investigation overall reported the following: There was a strong correlation between observed TCR beta diversity and the percentage of naive T cells measured by flow cytometry. Since profiling was done on bulk unsorted PBMCs, naive and antigen-experienced compartments could not be conclusively compared. Donor CMV infection status was unknown, potentially confounding age-related changes in expanded clonotypes. As age increased, observed TCR beta diversity per million T cells dropped in a roughly linear way, and a significant reduction was already evident by age roughly 40. Estimates of total diversity based on one million sequenced T cells were regarded as lower bounds and as underestimates. Compared with the aged group, the long-lived group had more naive CD4+ T cells, fewer expanded clones and increased TCR diversity, suggesting age selection.

Libraries were constructed by 5' RACE. A second PCR of about 7 to 12 cycles was performed with a sample-barcoded 5' primer and a J-beta primer mix. A template-switch 5' adaptor carrying 12 random nucleotides introduced a unique molecular identifier onto each TCR beta cDNA molecule. At least 2.5 million CDR3-containing paired-end reads were obtained from each sample. The Mint cDNA synthesis kit, primed by a TRBC-specific oligonucleotide, was used to synthesize first-strand cDNA from all RNA. After uracil-DNA glycosylase treatment, a first 18-cycle PCR used universal primers M1SS and BC2_uni_R on all cDNA. Under the source paper's analysis protocol: Each sample was normalized by randomly selecting 1 million high-quality reads, each carrying a distinct molecular identifier. Instead of being binned into consensus sequences, reads that shared molecular identifiers were thrown out. CDR3 identification, clonotype clustering and error correction used MiTCR with a Q25 quality threshold and the strictest error-elimination algorithm. A nonparametric unseen species model with Euler transformation was used to estimate a lower bound on total TCR beta diversity. TCRdb trimmed the raw reads at Q25, called clones with MiXCR and kept productive beta chains. Rows are combined by CDR3 protein, so each entry shows the most common genes and DNA. The V and J calls here are based on TCRdb, not the publication. The sample contains 1.8 million or so distinct CDR3 sequences, about two fifths of them found a single time. The top ten constitute 23% of the sample.

The sequence derives from a human donor in good health. The sample was blood.

The bases are TGCGCCACCTCGGACGGAAGCCCAGAAAACGAGCAGTACTTC. The encoded protein is CATSDGSPENEQYF. The receptor chain draws on TRBV5-1 and TRBJ2-7, with the D segment identity uncertain. The CDR3 runs 14 amino acids, cysteine and phenylalanine included. CDR3 DNA only is kept here, 42 bases in frame from base 1. V and J are truncated by 9 bases and 5 bases respectively, leaving an intervening sequence of 21 bases. From the germline V gene, CDR1 is SGHRS and CDR2 is YFSETQ. With all but the CDR3 taken from the reference TRBV5-1 and TRBJ2-7 genes, the full variable domain is: KAGVTQTPRYLIKTRGQQVTLSCSPISGHRSVSWYQQTPGQGLQFLFEYFSETQRNKGNFPGRFSGRQFSNSRSEMNVSTLELGDSALYLCATSDGSPENEQYFGPGTRLTVT.